This T cell receptor (beta chain) was sequenced for a study of shared clonotypes between healthy human individuals. The investigators split CD4+ cells into a CD45RA+ naive subset and a CD45RA-negative memory subset. Regarding the study as a whole: As a rule, naive subsets had a larger estimated richness than memory subsets.

Worth noting for this clone: Its specificity is unknown.

The V gene's germline CDR1 is SGHVS and CDR2 FNYEAQ. With 2 bases clipped from V and 4 bases from J, the junction kept 6 bases outside the gene matches. This CDR3 comprises 17 residues. In the original workflow: Junction-only sequences without quality scores were provided by ImmunoSEQ, so filtering was different. Sequencing was performed with immunoSEQ multiplex PCR; in TCRdb, only in-frame clones are kept and a portion is missing. From that table come the V and J calls and clone size; the DNA was used to work out D and trimming. The sample yields about 2.4 million clones, approximately 93% seen once.

The chain recombines TRBV7-6 with TRBJ2-3; the match to TRBD2 covers 13 bases. The sample comprised naive CD4+ T cells from PBMCs. As to subset: CD45RA+ positively selected. This clonotype originated in a man between 18 and 35 years old in good health. Some clones in this sample may be carry-over from other donors' samples. The CDR3 region is CASSLRTSGSGPDTQYF. The CDR3 coding sequence is TGTGCCAGCAGCTTAAGGACTAGCGGGAGCGGGCCAGATACGCAGTATTTT.